This T cell receptor (beta chain) was observed in a study of shared clonotypes between healthy human individuals (dated by TCRdb to 2020 to 2022). Looking at the study overall: The cohort included a few men and a couple of women between 18 and 49 years of age. To increase sequencing depth and limit assay-specific biases, TCR repertoire library preparation and sequencing were carried out by different laboratories using diverse techniques. To estimate repertoire size and how much clonotypes are shared between individuals, the study performed deep sequencing of blood TCR repertoires from about 5 healthy adults. Leukapheresis yielded between about 0.85 and 10 billion PBMCs per donor.

This clone was detected ten times or more. It has no known antigen specificity. The junction and the germline gene differ at one end; a read error may be behind it. The sample has other DNA sequences that encode this CDR3 too. TCR CDR3 regions were amplified from genomic DNA by multiplex PCR using the deep immunoSEQ assay. Extracted genomic DNA from each cell subset was spread evenly across all wells of several immunoSEQ 96-well plates, with each plate serving as a replicate. For unsorted PBMC, about 300 ng genomic DNA, equal to 32,000 or so T cell genomes, was loaded into each replicate PCR. Ten immunoSEQ deep assay plates were used to sequence unsorted PBMC genomic DNA. The purified libraries were quantified using a Qubit 3.0 fluorometer, sized with a Bioanalyzer 2100, and then quantified again using the KAPA Library Quantification kit. Every immunoSEQ 96-well plate was sequenced on a separate single-read 150-cycle Illumina NextSeq 550 flow cell. Turning to the authors' computational methods: Because the immunoSEQ output held only junctional sequences and lacked quality scores, the filtering could not match the filtering applied to full-length reads. To assign V/J genes and CDR3, sequences were annotated using PyIR, a Python wrapper for IgBLAST v1.9, with IMGT germline references. Reads were filtered out if the reads had weak V/J assignments (E-value above 1e-6), no CDR3, stop codons, out-of-frame junctions, or ambiguous translated residues. V3J clonotypes were defined as sequences sharing the same inferred V gene, J gene, and CDR3 amino acid sequence. Percentage overlap between repertoires was computed as shared unique clonotypes divided by the size of the smaller repertoire. RTK rarefaction, the Chao1 estimator, and Recon v2.1 estimates of unobserved clonotypes were used to assess repertoire richness. The source is immuneACCESS, and TCRdb retained only in-frame sequences with V and J called. Part of the clones is not carried over; for the studies checked, unresolved V genes explain less than half of this, and the remainder is unexplained. V and J calls and clone size follow that table, whereas D and trimming were derived from the DNA. The sample has some 530,000 clones on record, roughly 80% of them singletons. Of the sample, roughly 13% is held by the ten largest clones.

Broader findings and caveats from the paper: Only blood was sampled, and tissue TCR repertoires likely differ from those in blood. Based on pairwise subsampling, the degree of clonotype sharing among donors was expected to be affected by sequencing depth. Because the study included only a small number of donors, the genetic and exposure-history diversity represented was limited.

The donors were healthy, HIV-negative adults with no recently reported acute infections or vaccinations. Every donor was a Caucasian adult residing in Nashville, Tennessee, USA. For unsorted samples, tens of millions of PBMCs were counted, and genomic DNA was extracted using the QIAamp DNA Blood Mini kit. After blood collection by leukapheresis, PBMCs were isolated using Ficoll-Histopaque density gradient centrifugation and then cryopreserved in the vapor phase of liquid nitrogen. The CDR3 runs 13 amino acids, cysteine and phenylalanine included. The CDR3 DNA has 39 bases and is translated from base 1. The germline V gene encodes CDR1 SNHLY and CDR2 FYNNEI.

The sequence came from a woman between 40 and 50 years old in good health. Some clones in this sample may be carry-over from other donors' samples. The chain uses TRBV2 and TRBJ2-5, with the identity of the D gene unclear. Sequencing was carried out using PBMCs. The encoded CDR3 is CASSRTYQGTQYF. The nucleotide sequence reads TGTGCCAGCAGCCGGACCTACCAAGGGACCCAGTACTTC. Here the CDR3 is joined to the reference TRBV2 and TRBJ2-5 genes, and the full variable domain is: EPEVTQTPSHQVTQMGQEVILRCVPISNHLYFYWYRQILGQKVEFLVSFYNNEISEKSEIFDDQFSVERPDGSNFTLKIRSTKLEDSAMYFCASSRTYQGTQYFGPGTRLLVL.